This T cell receptor (beta chain) is from a study of Ad26.COV2.S vaccination and SARS-CoV-2 variants. With V trimmed by 4 bases and J by 5 bases, 15 bases remained unmatched. This CDR3 has 17 residues. Germline values: CDR1 SEHNR, CDR2 FQNEAQ (reference sequence). TCRdb's table, derived via immunoSEQ multiplex PCR, lists solely in-frame clones and lacks some. The sample shows about 180,000 clones, around 85% of them seen only once. This clonotype was sampled from a human donor who had recovered from COVID-19. This rearrangement joins TRBV7-9 to TRBJ2-3; 7 bases agree with TRBD2. The starting material was peripheral blood, obtained after recovery from COVID-19. CDR3 DNA sequence: TGTGCCAGCAGCTCCCCCTTCGGGGGAGGGCCTTTAGATACGCAGTATTTT. Amino acid sequence: CASSSPFGGGPLDTQYF.